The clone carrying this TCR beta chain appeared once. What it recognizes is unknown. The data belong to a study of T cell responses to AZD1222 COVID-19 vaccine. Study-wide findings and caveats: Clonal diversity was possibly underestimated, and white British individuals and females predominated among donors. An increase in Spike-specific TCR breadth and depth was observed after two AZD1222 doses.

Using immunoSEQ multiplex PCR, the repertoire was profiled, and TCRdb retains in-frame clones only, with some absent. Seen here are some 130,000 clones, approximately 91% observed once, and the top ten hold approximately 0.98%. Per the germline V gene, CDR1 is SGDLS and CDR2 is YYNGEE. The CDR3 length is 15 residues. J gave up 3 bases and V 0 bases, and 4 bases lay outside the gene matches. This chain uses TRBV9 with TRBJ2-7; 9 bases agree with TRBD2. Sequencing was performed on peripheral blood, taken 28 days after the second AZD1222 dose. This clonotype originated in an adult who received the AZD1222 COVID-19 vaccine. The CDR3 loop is CASSVGPSGNYEQYF. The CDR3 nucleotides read TGTGCCAGCAGCGTAGGTCCTAGCGGGAACTACGAGCAGTACTTC.